This TCR beta chain was obtained from a study of T cells in Graves' hyperthyroidism and ophthalmopathy (dated by TCRdb to between 2018 and 2021). In terms of the full investigation: Peripheral blood samples were taken at initial diagnosis, before any treatment was given. Whether ophthalmopathy could be predicted prospectively was tested in an independent validation cohort made up of roughly 20 hyperthyroidism patients plus 17 patients who later progressed to ophthalmopathy. The approximately 98 discovery patients were randomly divided into training and test sets at a 7:3 ratio. After sampling, hyperthyroidism patients received methimazole starting at 30 mg daily, and ophthalmopathy patients received high-dose intravenous methylprednisolone. TCR Vbeta CDR3 sequencing of approximately 140 peripheral blood samples (more than 40 ophthalmopathy, around 80 hyperthyroidism and approximately 17 progressor patients) is reported in the paper. TCR V-J signatures able to tell the groups apart were searched for in a discovery cohort of some 97 patients, of whom around 42 had Graves' ophthalmopathy and roughly 57 had stable Graves' hyperthyroidism. Thyroid tissue and blood T-cell repertoires from six Graves' hyperthyroidism patients were also compared in the study. On the study overall, not on this receptor specifically: Most expanded thyroid clonotypes (frequency above 0.001) were also detected in blood, a finding suggesting that blood repertoires may reflect thyroid immune responses. In validation, progression to ophthalmopathy was predicted by the model with almost 71% sensitivity and roughly 72% specificity, a median of around 6.5 months before onset. A model built on a 13 V-J signature distinguished ophthalmopathy from stable hyperthyroidism, reaching roughly 88% sensitivity and 81.08% specificity in cross-validation and 80%/75% in testing. Sample size was not statistically predetermined, and investigators were not blinded to group allocation.

The TCR beta CDR3 regions were amplified from the RNA transcripts. For the first round of RT-PCR on the TCR CDR3, the HTBI primer set was used together with the Qiagen OneStep RT-PCR kit. Libraries were constructed in a second round of multiplex PCR, after which size selection and purification were carried out. Paired-end sequencing of the libraries was performed with 100 bp reads on an Illumina HiSeq2000. Processing in the source paper ran as follows. SOAPnuke was used to process the raw data, with reads discarded if the reads contained adapters or uncalled bases, had a mean Phred below 15, or lacked an exact constant-primer or identifier match. COPE v1.2.5 was used to merge the high-quality paired reads, and each unique nucleotide sequence was defined as a clonotype. MiTCR v1.1 was used to align clonotypes to the IMGT TRBV, TRBD and TRBJ reference segments. Analysis was restricted to V-J combinations with a frequency above 0.0001, which covered 99.2% of repertoires. A TCS score was defined as the ratio of F50 (clonal expansion) to E x V (chaos), with BLOSUM62-based TCRdist applied between CDR3 peptides within each V-J. Welch's t-statistics and random forest reduced roughly 540 V-J features to 10 to 15, which were used in a naive Bayes classifier (R e1071). The public reads were reprocessed in TCRdb via fastp at Q25 and MiXCR, keeping in-frame beta chains. Merged by CDR3 protein, the rows form single entries marked with the most common genes and DNA. Clone size and V and J calls follow TCRdb, not the original study. The sample includes about 770,000 distinct CDR3 sequences, with around 20% observed a single time. Of the sample, approximately 15% falls within the top ten clones.

The hyperthyroidism patients were between 18 and 65 years old and newly diagnosed, with a disease duration of less than 2 months. Any patient with an uncontrolled infection, another autoimmune disease, pregnancy or lactation was excluded. Diagnoses relied on clinical symptoms, serum thyroxine and TRAb, thyroid ultrasound and orbital computed tomography. For progressor patients, blood was drawn at the first diagnosis of hyperthyroidism, before any ophthalmopathy symptoms had appeared. PBMCs were separated from over 9 ml of fresh peripheral blood using Ficoll-Paque density gradient centrifugation. Progressor patients were defined as those initially diagnosed with Graves' hyperthyroidism in whom ophthalmopathy developed during follow-up. Trizol reagent was used to extract total RNA, and RNA quality was then checked on an Agilent 2100 Bioanalyzer. CDR1 and CDR2, per the germline V gene (reference sequence), are LGHDT and YNNKEL. The CDR3 goes from the cysteine to the phenylalanine over 12 residues. The read is trimmed to its CDR3 DNA, 36 bases read in frame from base 1.

Concerning this clonotype: The clone's antigen remains unknown. An end of the junction differs from the germline gene, which may be a read error.

The sequence was collected from a woman between 50 and 59 years old with Graves' hyperthyroidism that later progressed to Graves' ophthalmopathy. The specimen was blood. Recombination linked TRBV3-1 to TRBJ1-1; the D segment cannot be called with confidence. The CDR3 reads CASSQGGTEALF. The nucleotide sequence is TGTGCCAGCAGCCAAGGCGGCACTGAAGCTCTCTTT.